This T cell receptor beta chain derives from a study of blood T cell repertoires in COVID-19. Study as a whole: The United States, Italy and Spain were the sources of the acute and convalescent COVID-19 samples. In each case, the material was cDNA or gDNA derived from T cells, B-cell-depleted T cells, or PBMCs.

V was clipped by 5 bases and J by 6 bases; unmatched bases: 16. The CDR3 has 17 residues. Germline V lookup: CDR1 SGHTA, CDR2 FQGNSA. Study processing details: Counts of nucleated cells, estimated from reference gene primer amplification, were obtained. Sequencing used immunoSEQ multiplex PCR; TCRdb keeps in-frame clones, though not all of them. Clone size and V and J calls were adopted from that table, with D and trimming inferred from the DNA. The sample shows some 110,000 clones, about 85% of them seen only once. Seattle patients were enrolled while actively infected and followed longitudinally. The TCR originated in a woman older than 75 with COVID-19, enrolled during active disease. The specimen was peripheral blood. V is TRBV7-2 and J is TRBJ2-3, with 8 bases aligning to TRBD2. The CDR3 is CASSRTGAGGSPDTQYF. The CDR3 region has the DNA TGTGCCAGCAGCCGTACCGGGGCGGGAGGCTCCCCGGATACGCAGTATTTT.